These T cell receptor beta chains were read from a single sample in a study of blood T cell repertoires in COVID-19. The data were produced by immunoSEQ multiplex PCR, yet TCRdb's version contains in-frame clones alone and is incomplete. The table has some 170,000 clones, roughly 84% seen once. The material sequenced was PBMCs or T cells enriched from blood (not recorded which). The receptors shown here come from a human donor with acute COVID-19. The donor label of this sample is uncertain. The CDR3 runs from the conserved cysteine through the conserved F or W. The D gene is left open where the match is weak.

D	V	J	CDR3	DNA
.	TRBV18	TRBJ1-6	CASSPSRGHPSSPLHF	TGTGCCAGCTCACCGTCGAGAGGTCACCCCAGCTCACCCCTCCACTTT
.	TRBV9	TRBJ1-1	CASSVELQGSTEAFF	TGTGCCAGCAGCGTAGAGTTGCAGGGTTCCACTGAAGCTTTCTTT
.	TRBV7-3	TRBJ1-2	CASSLRAEPNYGYTF	TGTGCCAGCAGCTTAAGGGCAGAACCTAACTATGGCTACACCTTC
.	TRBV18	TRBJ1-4	CASSPPSRIEKLFF	TGTGCCAGCTCACCACCGTCCAGGATCGAAAAACTGTTTTTT
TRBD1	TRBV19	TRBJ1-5	CASRPGQGYQPQHF	TGTGCCAGTAGACCAGGACAGGGGTATCAGCCCCAGCATTTT
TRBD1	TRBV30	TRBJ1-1	CAWRERGQQNTEAFF	TGTGCCTGGAGGGAACGGGGACAGCAGAACACTGAAGCTTTCTTT
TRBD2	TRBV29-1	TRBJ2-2	CSVGLIAGGPGELFF	TGCAGCGTTGGGTTGATAGCGGGGGGCCCCGGGGAGCTGTTTTTT
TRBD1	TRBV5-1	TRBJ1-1	CASSLGQGQGGLSTEAFF	TGCGCCAGCAGCTTGGGGCAGGGACAGGGTGGTCTAAGCACTGAAGCTTTCTTT
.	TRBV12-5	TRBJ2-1	CASGSPPRGHNEQFF	TGTGCTAGTGGTTCCCCCCCGCGTGGGCACAATGAGCAGTTCTTC
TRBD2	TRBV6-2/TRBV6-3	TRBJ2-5	CASSYPSGVEETQYF	TGTGCCAGCAGTTACCCAAGCGGGGTCGAAGAGACCCAGTACTTC
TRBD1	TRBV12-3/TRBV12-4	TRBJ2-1	CASSLGQIVEQFF	TGTGCCAGCAGTTTGGGACAGATCGTTGAGCAGTTCTTC
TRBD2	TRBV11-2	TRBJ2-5	CASSLGEGLFQETQYF	TGTGCCAGCAGCTTAGGGGAGGGACTGTTTCAAGAGACCCAGTACTTC
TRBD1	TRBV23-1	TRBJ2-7	CASSRLFSDRAYEQYF	TGCGCCAGCAGTCGCCTCTTTTCGGACAGGGCTTACGAGCAGTACTTC
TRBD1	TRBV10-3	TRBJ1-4	CAISDPGQLKGKLFF	TGTGCCATCAGTGACCCGGGACAGCTCAAGGGAAAACTGTTTTTT
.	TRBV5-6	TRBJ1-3	CASSFPGVSGNTIYF	TGTGCCAGCAGCTTCCCAGGGGTCTCTGGAAACACCATATATTTT
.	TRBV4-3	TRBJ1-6	CASSSSVAAYNSPLHF	TGCGCCAGCAGCTCCTCAGTAGCCGCTTATAATTCACCCCTCCACTTT
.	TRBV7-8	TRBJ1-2	CASSLDGGARYGYTF	TGTGCCAGCAGCTTAGACGGTGGGGCTCGCTATGGCTACACCTTC
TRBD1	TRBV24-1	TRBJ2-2	CATSRPRRTGTTGELFF	TGTGCCACCAGCCGACCCCGGCGGACAGGGACCACCGGGGAGCTGTTTTTT
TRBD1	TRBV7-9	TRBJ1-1	CASSSGVHRGTEAFF	TGTGCCAGCAGCTCCGGGGTCCACAGGGGCACTGAAGCTTTCTTT
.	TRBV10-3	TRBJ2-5	CAIRGTGEETQYF	TGTGCCATCAGAGGAACGGGGGAAGAGACCCAGTACTTC
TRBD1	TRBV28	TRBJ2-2	CASSSDRGIFTANTGELFF	TGTGCCAGCAGTTCCGACAGGGGAATATTTACAGCGAACACCGGGGAGCTGTTTTTT
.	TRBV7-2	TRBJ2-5	CASSLVAGSLQETQYF	TGTGCCAGCAGCTTAGTGGCAGGATCGTTGCAAGAGACCCAGTACTTC